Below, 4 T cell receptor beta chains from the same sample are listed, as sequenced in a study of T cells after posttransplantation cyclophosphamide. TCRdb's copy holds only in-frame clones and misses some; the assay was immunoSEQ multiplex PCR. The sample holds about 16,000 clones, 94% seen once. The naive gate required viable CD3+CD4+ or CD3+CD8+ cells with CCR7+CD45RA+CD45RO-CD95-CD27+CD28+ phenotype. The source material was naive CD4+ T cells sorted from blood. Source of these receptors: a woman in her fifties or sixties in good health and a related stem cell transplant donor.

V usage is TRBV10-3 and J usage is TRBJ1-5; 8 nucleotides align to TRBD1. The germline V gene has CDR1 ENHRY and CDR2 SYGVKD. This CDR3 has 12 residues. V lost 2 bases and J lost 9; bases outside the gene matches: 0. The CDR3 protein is CAISEGQGPQHF. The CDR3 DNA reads TGTGCCATCAGTGAGGGACAGGGGCCCCAGCATTTT.

CDR3 DNA sequence: TGCGCCAGCAGCCAGGGACAGCCGAACACTGAAGCTTTCTTT. Protein sequence: CASSQGQPNTEAFF. The V gene is TRBV5-1, the J gene TRBJ1-1; 7 bases line up with TRBD1. CDR1 SGHRS and CDR2 YFSETQ come from the germline V gene. V lost 4 bases, J lost 1 base, and 4 bases stayed unmatched. The CDR3 sequence is 14 residues long.

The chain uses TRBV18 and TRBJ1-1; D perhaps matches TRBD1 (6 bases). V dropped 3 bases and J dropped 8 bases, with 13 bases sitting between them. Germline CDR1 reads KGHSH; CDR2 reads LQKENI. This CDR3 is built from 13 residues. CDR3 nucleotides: TGTGCCAGCTCACCGGACAGACTTGGGGAAGCTTTCTTT. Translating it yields CASSPDRLGEAFF. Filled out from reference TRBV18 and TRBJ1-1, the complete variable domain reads NAGVMQNPRHLVRRRGQEARLRCSPMKGHSHVYWYRQLPEEGLKFMVYLQKENIIDESGMPKERFSAEFPKEGPSILRIQQVVRGDSAAYFCASSPDRLGEAFFGQGTRLTVV.

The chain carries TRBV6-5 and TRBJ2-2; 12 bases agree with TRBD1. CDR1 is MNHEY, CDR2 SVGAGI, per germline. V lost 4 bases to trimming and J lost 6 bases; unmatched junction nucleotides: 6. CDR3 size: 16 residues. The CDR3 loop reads CASSSTGTGGSGELFF. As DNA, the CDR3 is TGTGCCAGCAGTTCAACCGGGACAGGGGGCTCCGGGGAGCTGTTTTTT.